This TCR beta chain originates from a study of cytomegalovirus exposure and HLA in healthy donors (dated by TCRdb to about 2017). Notes on the research overall: According to an earlier analysis of several hundred of the donors, 200 million or so T cells yielded over 90 million unique TCR beta sequences and roughly 280 Gb of sequence data. A separate validation cohort of over 95 different subjects was used in addition to the roughly 640-subject first cohort. The genetic ancestry cluster associated with self-reported Caucasian donors included 81% of the approximately 430 genotyped donors. To predict cytomegalovirus infection status, the study brought together high-throughput TCR immunosequencing, statistical association of individual TCRs with disease status, and machine learning. Class I and class II HLA loci were covered by the typing at four-digit resolution. The later analysis used no new phenotypic data to find candidate immune exposures, relying instead on TCR beta sequences and their occurrence across donors. The study profiled the T cell repertoires of about 720 subjects by immunosequencing and related them to cytomegalovirus serostatus. Across approximately 400 genotyped donors of the cohort, an average of approximately 240,000 unique TCR beta nucleotide sequences per donor were sequenced, and roughly 20% of those sequences were non-productive. A later analysis re-analyzed previously published TCR beta repertoires from several hundred donors and added high-resolution HLA genotyping to study TCR occurrence patterns. An earlier analysis of 587 of the donors used high-throughput TCR beta sequencing to judge whether each TCR beta V gene segment behaved as functional or pseudogenic. Donor age, sex, ethnicity and CMV serostatus were compiled together with the repertoire data. The study aimed to test whether cataloging public T cell receptors could reveal signatures of past pathogen exposure. An early release that covered fewer than 750 HLA-typed donors contained approximately 290 gigabases of sequencing data and 75 million to 100 million unique TCR sequences. Every discovery cohort repertoire had been produced on one sequencing platform. A later genetic analysis used genome-wide SNP genotypes for about 60% of the roughly 700 donors, treating that subset as a discovery cohort. About five DR-DQ haplotypes were handled as single units for association and clustering because linkage in the cohort was strong. The number of typed donors differed by locus: 629-630 for A, B, C, DRB1 and DQB1; roughly 510 for DQA1; approximately 600 for DPA1; and some 470 for DPB1. What the authors observed across the whole study: An association between a missense DCLRE1C variant and V-gene and J-gene trimming of TCR beta chains was found in a later genetic analysis and replicated in an independent cohort. Some IMGT-functional V segments, including TRBV6-2 and TRBV6-3, could not be told apart with the 87-base-pair reads, so those segments were excluded. The presence/absence analyses assumed that sequencing depth was roughly uniform across donors, and that assumption may not be true. Because counts were too low, around 18 rarely observed V segments, including chromosome 9 orphons, were left out of the earlier analysis of some 600 of the donors. A further reported finding was that TCR beta sequences accurately predicted the HLA-A and HLA-B alleles for most subjects in the first cohort. In the study, 150 to 200 TCR beta chains were listed as associated with cytomegalovirus. A later analysis found that most CMV-associated TCR beta chains appeared HLA-restricted, with HLA associations seemingly driven largely by CMV exposure. When HLA alleles, especially DR and DQ, strongly co-occurred, TCR associations were difficult to assign to individual alleles. A later analysis found that TCR association rates varied across HLA loci, with DRB1 alleles showing the most associated TCRs and HLA-C alleles the fewest. Compared with equally common non-associated chains, HLA-associated TCR beta chains in a later analysis were more clonally expanded and had lower generation probabilities. In a later genetic analysis, fewer N-insertions in productive TCRs were reported among donors in an Asian-associated ancestry cluster than the roughly 700-donor mean. In vitro tests confirmed that three of the cytomegalovirus-associated TCR beta chains recognize cytomegalovirus antigens. Most TCR sequences were seen in very few donors, while some public TCRs were found in many individuals. Linkage disequilibrium might explain the correlated functional status among segregating V segments, but an unknown experimental factor could not be ruled out. The classifier was reported to diagnose cytomegalovirus status with high specificity and sensitivity in both the original cohort and the validation cohort. Only TCR beta chains were sequenced in this cohort, and the absence of alpha or paired-chain data limited detectable features. Because HLA typing was missing for some donors at each locus, association tests included only the typed subset. According to the authors, the approach could potentially be generalized to other disease states and immunological phenotypes. CMV serostatus was the only immune exposure information available for the cohort. Specific HLA alleles were associated with 15,000 to 20,000 TCR beta sequences at a false discovery rate of 0.05 in a later analysis. A cluster of highly shared sequence variants was judged likely to be a technical artifact of the sequencing pipeline. A later analysis reported that several top co-occurrence clusters appeared linked to parvovirus B19, influenza, CMV and Epstein-Barr virus. In an earlier analysis of some 550 of the donors, most TCR beta V segments were observed in productive rearrangements about 90% or about 30% of the time, broadly matching IMGT annotations.

Library creation used the immunoSEQ multiplex PCR assay. For the multiplex PCR, a mixture combining 60 forward primers for TCR Vbeta segments and 13 reverse primers for TCR Jbeta segments was used. The CDR3 region of rearranged TCR beta genes was amplified from genomic DNA with a multiplex PCR assay. The Illumina HiSeq System was used to sequence the amplified TCR beta libraries as 87-base-pair reads. The authors' pipeline ran thus. A later analysis tallied 70 million to 100 million unique TCR beta chains across the 700 or so repertoires, and about 12 million of those chains were shared by two or more donors. A nearest-neighbor algorithm error-corrected the raw reads and collapsed the reads into unique sequences, merging closely related sequences to remove PCR and sequencing errors. CDR3 sequences were aligned to IMGT reference sequences to assign V, D and J gene segments. For a sequence to be retained, at least a six-nucleotide match to both a V gene segment and a J gene segment was required. A rearrangement was called productive if the CDR3 had no stop codons and remained in frame with V and J, and every other rearrangement was called non-productive. CDR3 was defined by IMGT convention, running from the second conserved V-encoded cysteine to the conserved J-encoded phenylalanine. In an earlier analysis of roughly 610 of the donors, sequences lacking an unambiguous match to a single V gene segment were excluded. An earlier analysis of 500 to 700 of the donors classified V segments as functional when productive rearrangements were above 56.7% and as segregating when the standard deviation between donors was above 5%. A statistical classification framework was built for diagnosing cytomegalovirus status from the catalog of TCR beta chain sequences. A later analysis assigned V and J genes by comparing TCR nucleotide sequences with IMGT/GENE-DB human TR gene sequences. Using the TCRdist pipeline, a later analysis assigned CDR3 sequences along with most-parsimonious VDJ recombination scenarios. In a later analysis, each TCR beta chain was defined by its CDR3 amino acid sequence together with its V-gene family, and reads lacking a unique V-gene family were excluded. In a later analysis, fewer than 650 highly shared, low-generation-probability nucleotide sequences were removed to address suspected cross-contamination and a sequencing artifact. In a later analysis, a clonal expansion index was calculated for each public chain from normalized within-repertoire ranks of inferred template counts. In a later analysis, generation probabilities were computed using a VDJ recombination model fitted to out-of-frame rearrangements, and the results were checked against IGoR. In a later analysis, hypergeometric tests were used to score TCR-TCR, TCR-HLA and TCR-CMV co-occurrence, with a repertoire-size bias correction applied to TCR pairs. In a later analysis, false discovery rates were estimated by permuting HLA or CMV assignments 20 times. In a later analysis, co-occurring TCRs were grouped using DBSCAN, and TCRdist sequence similarity was added for clustering within HLA-allele-positive subsets. For co-occurrence clustering, repertoires with fewer than 30,000 or more than 120,000 public chains were excluded, along with roughly 5 repertoires with anomalous nucleotide sharing. Drawn from immuneACCESS, this table holds only the in-frame rearrangements with V and J called that TCRdb kept. Clones are partly lost; checked studies trace under half to an unresolved V gene and leave the rest unexplained. V and J calls and clone size are those listed in that table; D and trimming were worked out from the DNA. Here the sample has about 35,000 clones; roughly 90% occur a single time. 2.7% of the sample comes from the top ten.

This clone was seen once. Its antigen remains undetermined. The sample holds no much larger clone one base away, and base qualities are not on file. The CDR3 measures 13 amino acids from cysteine to phenylalanine. Solely the CDR3 DNA is kept, with 39 bases framed from the first base. V loses 7 bases of germline sequence and J loses 0 bases, and the interval between the two ends is 9 bases. The germline V gene (reference sequence) yields LNHDA for CDR1 and SQIVND for CDR2. In total, about 650 healthy bone marrow donors made up the cohort. Cohort members were all nominally healthy when sampled, although unrecorded immune exposures were likely present. The donor was CMV seronegative and belonged to the group of 350 or so seronegative cohort members. Every donor gave a peripheral blood sample, and the peripheral blood mononuclear cells from that sample were used for TCR beta sequencing. The Qiagen DNeasy Blood Extraction Kit was used to extract genomic DNA from the blood cell samples.

The specimen was PBMCs. The source of this sequence is a woman aged 18-30 years in good health and CMV-seronegative. The sequence joins TRBV19 to TRBJ1-1, with TRBD1 tentatively as D gene (5 bases match). The CDR3 is CASTEGLNTEAFF. The sequenced DNA: TGTGCCAGTACGGAGGGGCTGAACACTGAAGCTTTCTTT.